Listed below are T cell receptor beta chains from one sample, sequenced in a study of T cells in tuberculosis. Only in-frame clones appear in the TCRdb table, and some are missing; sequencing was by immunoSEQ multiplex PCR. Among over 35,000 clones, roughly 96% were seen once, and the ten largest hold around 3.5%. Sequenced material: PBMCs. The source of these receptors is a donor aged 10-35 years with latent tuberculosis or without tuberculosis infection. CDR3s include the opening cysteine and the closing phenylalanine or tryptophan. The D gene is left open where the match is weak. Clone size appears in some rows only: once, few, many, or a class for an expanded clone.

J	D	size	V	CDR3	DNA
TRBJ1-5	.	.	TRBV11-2	CASSLASGPQNQPQHF	TGTGCCAGCAGCTTAGCCTCTGGCCCCCAAAATCAGCCCCAGCATTTT
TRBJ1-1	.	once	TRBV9	CASSVIGGTEAFF	TGTGCCAGCAGCGTAATCGGGGGGACTGAAGCTTTCTTT
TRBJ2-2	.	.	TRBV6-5	CASSYMRSTGELFF	TGTGCCAGCAGTTACATGCGTTCCACCGGGGAGCTGTTTTTT
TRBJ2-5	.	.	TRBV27	CASRDTGFSRETQYF	TGTGCCAGCAGGGATACAGGGTTCTCCCGGGAGACCCAGTACTTC
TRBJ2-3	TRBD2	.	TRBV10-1	CASSDSVGLAVSTDTQYF	TGCGCCAGCAGTGATTCGGTGGGCCTAGCGGTGAGCACAGATACGCAGTATTTT
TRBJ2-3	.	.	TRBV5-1	CASSPAGLSTDTQYF	TGCGCCAGCAGCCCGGCGGGACTTAGCACAGATACGCAGTATTTT
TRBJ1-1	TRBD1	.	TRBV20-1	CSGKTGTEAFF	TGCAGTGGGAAGACAGGGACTGAAGCTTTCTTT
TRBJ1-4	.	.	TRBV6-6	CASSYPTATNEKLFF	TGTGCCAGCAGTTACCCGACAGCAACTAATGAAAAACTGTTTTTT
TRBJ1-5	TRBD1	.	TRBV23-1	CARRQGSGNQPQHF	TGCGCCCGTAGACAGGGGAGTGGCAATCAGCCCCAGCATTTT
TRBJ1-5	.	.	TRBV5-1	CASSPSPDQPQHF	TGCGCCAGCAGCCCTAGCCCGGATCAGCCCCAGCATTTT
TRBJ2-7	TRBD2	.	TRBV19	CASSKGTILSGEQYF	TGTGCCAGTAGTAAAGGGACTATCCTATCAGGGGAGCAGTACTTC
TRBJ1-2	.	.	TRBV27	CASRADSSSPTNYGYTF	TGTGCCAGCAGGGCGGACAGTAGTTCCCCCACTAACTATGGCTACACCTTC
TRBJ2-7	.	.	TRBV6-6	CASSSGGQRSSYEQYF	TGTGCCAGCAGTTCTGGTGGCCAGAGGAGCTCCTACGAGCAGTACTTC
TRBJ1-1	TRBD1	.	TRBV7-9	CASSPQTGTNTEAFF	TGTGCCAGCAGCCCGCAGACAGGGACAAACACTGAAGCTTTCTTT
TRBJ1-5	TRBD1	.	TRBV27	CASSARRTGRNQPQHF	TGTGCCAGCAGTGCCCGAAGGACAGGGCGCAATCAGCCCCAGCATTTT
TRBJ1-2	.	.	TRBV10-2	CASSDYTANYGYTF	TGCGCCAGCAGTGACTATACAGCTAACTATGGCTACACCTTC